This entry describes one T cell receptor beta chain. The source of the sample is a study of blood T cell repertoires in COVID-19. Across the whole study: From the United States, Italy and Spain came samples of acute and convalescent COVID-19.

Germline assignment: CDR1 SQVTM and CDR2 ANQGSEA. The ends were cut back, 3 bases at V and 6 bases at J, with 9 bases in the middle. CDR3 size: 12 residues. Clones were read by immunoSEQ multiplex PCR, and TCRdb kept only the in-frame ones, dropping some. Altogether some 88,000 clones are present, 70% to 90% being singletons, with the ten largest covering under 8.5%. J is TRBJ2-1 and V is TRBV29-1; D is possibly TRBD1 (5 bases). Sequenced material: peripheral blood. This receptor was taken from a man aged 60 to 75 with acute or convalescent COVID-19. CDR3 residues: CSVEGQGNEQFF. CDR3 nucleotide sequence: TGCAGCGTTGAGGGTCAGGGCAATGAGCAGTTCTTC.